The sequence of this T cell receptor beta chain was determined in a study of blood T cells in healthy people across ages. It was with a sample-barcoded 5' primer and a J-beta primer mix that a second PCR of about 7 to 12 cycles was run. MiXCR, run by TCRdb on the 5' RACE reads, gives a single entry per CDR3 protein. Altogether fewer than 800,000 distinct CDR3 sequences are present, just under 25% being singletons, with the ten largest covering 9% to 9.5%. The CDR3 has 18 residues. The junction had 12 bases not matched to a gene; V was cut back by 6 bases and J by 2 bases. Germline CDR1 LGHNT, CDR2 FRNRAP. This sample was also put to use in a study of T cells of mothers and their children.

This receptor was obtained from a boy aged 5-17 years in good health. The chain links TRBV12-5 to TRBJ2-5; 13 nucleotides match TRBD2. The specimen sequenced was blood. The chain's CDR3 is CASGLMGLAGSGQETQYF. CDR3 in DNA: TGTGCTAGTGGATTAATGGGACTAGCGGGGTCGGGGCAAGAGACCCAGTACTTC.